The sequence of this T cell receptor (beta chain) was determined in a study of control samples from healthy donors and cancer patients. This CDR3 comprises 15 residues. Germline V gene sequence: CDR1 KGHSH, CDR2 LQKENI. V was trimmed by 6 bases and J by 7 bases, leaving 18 bases between them. This table comes from immunoSEQ multiplex PCR, and its TCRdb copy is limited to in-frame clones, with some not included. The repertoire holds more than 110,000 clones, with just under 95% as singletons. Sequenced: blood. V gene TRBV18 combines with J gene TRBJ1-4; D not resolved. This sequence was found in a man aged 25-45 years in good health. CDR3 region: CASSRTTLAGEKLFF. The CDR3 DNA reads as TGTGCCAGCTCCCGTACGACACTGGCAGGTGAAAAACTGTTTTTT.